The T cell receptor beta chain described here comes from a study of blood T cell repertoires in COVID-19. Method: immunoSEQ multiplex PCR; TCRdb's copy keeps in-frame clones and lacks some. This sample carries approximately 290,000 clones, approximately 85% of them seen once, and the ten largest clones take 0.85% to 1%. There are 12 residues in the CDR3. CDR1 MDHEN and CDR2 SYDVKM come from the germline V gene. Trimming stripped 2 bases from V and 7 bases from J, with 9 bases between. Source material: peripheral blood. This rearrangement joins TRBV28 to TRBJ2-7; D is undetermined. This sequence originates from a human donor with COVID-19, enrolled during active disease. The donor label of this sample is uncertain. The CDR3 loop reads CASSLLVGEQYF. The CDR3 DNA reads TGTGCCAGCAGTTTACTAGTTGGAGAGCAGTACTTC.